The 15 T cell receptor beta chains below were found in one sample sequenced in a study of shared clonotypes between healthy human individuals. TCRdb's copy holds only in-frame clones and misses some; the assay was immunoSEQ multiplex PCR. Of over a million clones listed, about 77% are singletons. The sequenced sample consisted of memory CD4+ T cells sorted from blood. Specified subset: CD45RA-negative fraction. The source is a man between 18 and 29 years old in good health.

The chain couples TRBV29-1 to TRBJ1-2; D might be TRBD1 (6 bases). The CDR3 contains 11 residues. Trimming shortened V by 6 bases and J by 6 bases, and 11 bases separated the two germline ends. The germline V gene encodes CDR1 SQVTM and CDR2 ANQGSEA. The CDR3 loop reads CSVGGTDGYTF. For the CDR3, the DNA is TGCAGCGTAGGGGGGACGGATGGCTACACCTTC.

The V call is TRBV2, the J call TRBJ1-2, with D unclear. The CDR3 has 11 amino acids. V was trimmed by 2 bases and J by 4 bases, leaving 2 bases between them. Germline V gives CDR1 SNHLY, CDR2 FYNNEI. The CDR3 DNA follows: TGTGCCAGCAGTGAATCCTATGGCTACACCTTC. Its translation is CASSESYGYTF. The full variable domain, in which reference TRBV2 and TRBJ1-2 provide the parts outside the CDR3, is EPEVTQTPSHQVTQMGQEVILRCVPISNHLYFYWYRQILGQKVEFLVSFYNNEISEKSEIFDDQFSVERPDGSNFTLKIRSTKLEDSAMYFCASSESYGYTFGSGTRLTVV.

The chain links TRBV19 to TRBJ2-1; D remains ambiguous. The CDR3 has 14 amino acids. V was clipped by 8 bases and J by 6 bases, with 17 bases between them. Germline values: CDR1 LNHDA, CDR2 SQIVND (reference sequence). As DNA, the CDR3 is TGTGCCAGTCTCTCCTTAGGCGGTGGCAATGAGCAGTTCTTC. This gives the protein CASLSLGGGNEQFF.

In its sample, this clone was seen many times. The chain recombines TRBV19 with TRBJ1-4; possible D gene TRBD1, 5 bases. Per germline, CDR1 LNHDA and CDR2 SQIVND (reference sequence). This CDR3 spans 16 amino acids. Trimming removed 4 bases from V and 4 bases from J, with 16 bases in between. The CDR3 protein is CASSTPTTGYNEKLFF. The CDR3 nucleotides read TGTGCCAGTAGTACACCAACCACAGGATATAATGAAAAACTGTTTTTT. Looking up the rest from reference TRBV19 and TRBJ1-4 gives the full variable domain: DGGITQSPKYLFRKEGQNVTLSCEQNLNHDAMYWYRQDPGQGLRLIYYSQIVNDFQKGDIAEGYSVSREKKESFPLTVTSAQKNPTAFYLCASSTPTTGYNEKLFFGSGTQLSVL.

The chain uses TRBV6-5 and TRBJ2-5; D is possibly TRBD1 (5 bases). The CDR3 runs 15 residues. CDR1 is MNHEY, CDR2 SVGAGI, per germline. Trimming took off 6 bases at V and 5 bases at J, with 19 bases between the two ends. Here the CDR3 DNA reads TGTGCCAGCAGGGACACTCCTCGGCGGTTGGAGACCCAGTACTTC. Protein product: CASRDTPRRLETQYF.

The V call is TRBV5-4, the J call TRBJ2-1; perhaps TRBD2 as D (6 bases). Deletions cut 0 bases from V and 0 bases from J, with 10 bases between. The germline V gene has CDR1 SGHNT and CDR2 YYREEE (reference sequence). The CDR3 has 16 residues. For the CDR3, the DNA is TGTGCCAGCAGCTTGGGCGGGATAAGCTCCTACAATGAGCAGTTCTTC. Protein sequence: CASSLGGISSYNEQFF. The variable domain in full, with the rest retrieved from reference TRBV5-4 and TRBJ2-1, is ETGVTQSPTHLIKTRGQQVTLRCSSQSGHNTVSWYQQALGQGPQFIFQYYREEENGRGNFPPRFSGLQFPNYSSELNVNALELDDSALYLCASSLGGISSYNEQFFGPGTRLTVL.

The CDR3 DNA follows: TGCGCCAGCAGCTCAAACGGACTAGCGGGGGGCACAGATACGCAGTATTTT. This gives the protein CASSSNGLAGGTDTQYF. V is TRBV5-1 and J is TRBJ2-3; 13 bases are shared with TRBD2. Trimming cost V 3 bases and J 1 base; bases outside gene matches: 5. The CDR3 totals 17 residues. The germline CDR1 and CDR2 sequences are SGHRS and YFSETQ.

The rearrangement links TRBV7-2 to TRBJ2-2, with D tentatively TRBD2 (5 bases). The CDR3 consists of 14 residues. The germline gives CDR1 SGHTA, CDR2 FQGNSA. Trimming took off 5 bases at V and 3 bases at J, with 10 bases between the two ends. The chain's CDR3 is CASSPYGDTGELFF. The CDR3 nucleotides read TGTGCCAGCAGCCCATACGGGGACACCGGGGAGCTGTTTTTT.

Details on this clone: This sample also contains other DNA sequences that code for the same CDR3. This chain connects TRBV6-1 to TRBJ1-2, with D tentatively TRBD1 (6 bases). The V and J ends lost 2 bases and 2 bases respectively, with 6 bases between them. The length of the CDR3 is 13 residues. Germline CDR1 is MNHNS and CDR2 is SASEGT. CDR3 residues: CASSERGNYGYTF. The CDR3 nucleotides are TGTGCCAGCAGTGAAAGGGGGAACTATGGCTACACCTTC.

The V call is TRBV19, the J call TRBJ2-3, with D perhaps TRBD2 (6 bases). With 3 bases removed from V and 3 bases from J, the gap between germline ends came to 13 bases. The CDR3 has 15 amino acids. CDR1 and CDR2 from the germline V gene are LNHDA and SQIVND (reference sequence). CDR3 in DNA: TGTGCCAGTAGTATCAGCGGGCCTAAGACAGATACGCAGTATTTT. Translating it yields CASSISGPKTDTQYF.

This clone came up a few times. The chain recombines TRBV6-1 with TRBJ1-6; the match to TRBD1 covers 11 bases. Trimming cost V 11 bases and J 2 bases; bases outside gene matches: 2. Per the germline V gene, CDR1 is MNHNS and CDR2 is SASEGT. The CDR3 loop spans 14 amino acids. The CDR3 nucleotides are TGTGCCGGACAGGGGGCAACCTATAATTCACCCCTCCACTTT. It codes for CAGQGATYNSPLHF.

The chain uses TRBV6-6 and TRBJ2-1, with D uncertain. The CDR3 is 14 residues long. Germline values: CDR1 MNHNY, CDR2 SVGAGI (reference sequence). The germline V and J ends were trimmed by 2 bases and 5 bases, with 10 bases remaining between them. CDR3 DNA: TGTGCCAGCAGTTACGGTCTAGTCAACAATGAGCAGTTCTTC. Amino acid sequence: CASSYGLVNNEQFF.

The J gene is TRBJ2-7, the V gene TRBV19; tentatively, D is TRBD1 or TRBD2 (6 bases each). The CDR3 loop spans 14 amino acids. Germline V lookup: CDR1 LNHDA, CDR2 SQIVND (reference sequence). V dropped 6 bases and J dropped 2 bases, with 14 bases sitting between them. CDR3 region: CASSLGRGAYEQYF. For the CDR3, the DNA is TGTGCCAGTAGCCTGGGAAGGGGGGCCTACGAGCAGTACTTC.

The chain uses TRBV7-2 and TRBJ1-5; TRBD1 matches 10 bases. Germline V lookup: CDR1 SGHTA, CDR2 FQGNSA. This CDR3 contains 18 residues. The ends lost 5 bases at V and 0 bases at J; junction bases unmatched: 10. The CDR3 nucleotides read TGTGCCAGCAGCCTGACAGGGGGCCTTAGAAATAGCAATCAGCCCCAGCATTTT. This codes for CASSLTGGLRNSNQPQHF.

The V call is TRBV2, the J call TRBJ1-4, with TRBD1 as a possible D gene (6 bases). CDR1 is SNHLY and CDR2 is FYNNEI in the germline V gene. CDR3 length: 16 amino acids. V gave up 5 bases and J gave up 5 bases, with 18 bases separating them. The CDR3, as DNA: TGTGCCAGCAGTTCAAGGGGGACCGGGGGAAATGAAAAACTGTTTTTT. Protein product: CASSSRGTGGNEKLFF.